The clone carrying this T cell receptor (beta chain) was found once. These data come from a study of blood T cell repertoires in COVID-19. Study at large: Spain, Italy and the United States supplied samples that represented acute and convalescent COVID-19.

The CDR3 runs to 14 residues. Germline V lookup: CDR1 SGHRS, CDR2 YFSETQ. The V and J ends lost 1 base and 0 bases respectively, with 6 bases between them. Seattle cases were enrolled at active infection and followed longitudinally. This table comes from immunoSEQ multiplex PCR, and its TCRdb copy is limited to in-frame clones, with some not included. Here the sample spans around 190,000 clones, nearly 90% being singletons. The chain has TRBV5-1 and TRBJ2-3, with a weak D call TRBD2 (5 bases). Material: peripheral blood. The receptor comes from a man aged 50 or older with COVID-19, enrolled during active disease. The CDR3 nucleotides read TGCGCCAGCAGCTTGCCGGGAAGCACAGATACGCAGTATTTT. Translated: CASSLPGSTDTQYF.